Presented here are 31 T cell receptor beta chains from one specimen sequenced in a study of cytomegalovirus exposure and HLA in healthy donors. Primers for the PCR totalled 60 Vbeta and 13 Jbeta. Profiled with immunoSEQ multiplex PCR; TCRdb holds only in-frame clones, not every one. The sample consists of about 170,000 clones, approximately 80% of them appearing once. Sequenced: PBMCs. The receptors here all came from a woman aged 50 to 65 in good health and CMV-seropositive.

The chain links TRBV15 to TRBJ1-2; 7 bases fit TRBD1. Germline CDR1 and CDR2: LNHNV and YYDKDF (reference sequence). CDR3 length: 13 residues. J was trimmed by 8 bases and V by 5 bases; bases with no gene match: 8. The chain's CDR3 is CATSATGEGGYTF. The CDR3 DNA reads TGTGCCACCAGCGCCACAGGGGAAGGGGGCTACACCTTC.

The chain recombines TRBV7-8 with TRBJ2-7; 10 bases fit TRBD2. The V gene's germline CDR1 is SGHVS and CDR2 FQNEAQ. There are 15 residues in the CDR3. With V trimmed by 5 bases and J by 2 bases, 6 bases remained unmatched. CDR3 region: CASSEVTSGAYEQYF. DNA of the CDR3: TGTGCCAGCAGCGAAGTAACTAGCGGGGCCTACGAGCAGTACTTC.

The V gene is TRBV7-6, the J gene TRBJ2-1; D is perhaps TRBD1 (5 bases). The CDR3 totals 14 residues. V shed 2 bases and J shed 5 bases, with 10 bases lying between them. Germline CDR1 is SGHVS and CDR2 is FNYEAQ. The chain's CDR3 is CASSLTRADNEQFF. Here the CDR3 DNA reads TGTGCCAGCAGCTTAACCAGGGCCGACAATGAGCAGTTCTTC.

On this clone itself: Other DNA sequences in this sample translate to the same CDR3. This sequence joins TRBV10-3 and TRBJ2-7; D is possibly TRBD1 (6 bases). Trimming left V 7 bases short and J 2 bases short, with 12 bases between. Germline lookup yields CDR1 ENHRY and CDR2 SYGVKD. The CDR3 is 13 residues long. CDR3 sequence: CAIKGQGTYEQYF. The CDR3 region has the DNA TGTGCCATCAAGGGGCAGGGGACCTACGAGCAGTACTTC.

This clone was counted between two and nine times. The V and J genes are TRBV2 and TRBJ1-1; tentatively, D is TRBD1 (5 bases). V lost 7 bases to trimming and J lost 1 base, with 13 bases between them. In germline, CDR1 is SNHLY, CDR2 FYNNEI. CDR3 size: 14 residues. The CDR3, as DNA: TGTGCCAGCACCCAAAGGACATCGAACACTGAAGCTTTCTTT. It specifies CASTQRTSNTEAFF.

The J gene is TRBJ2-5, the V gene TRBV5-1; perhaps TRBD2 as D (5 bases). Germline lookup yields CDR1 SGHRS and CDR2 YFSETQ. The CDR3 sequence is 14 residues long. The V and J ends lost 5 bases and 4 bases respectively, with 15 bases between them. CDR3 loop: CASSFTSITETQYF. The CDR3 DNA is TGCGCCAGCAGTTTTACTAGTATTACAGAGACCCAGTACTTC.

As concerns this clone: No conserved phenylalanine or tryptophan is present at the end of the CDR3, so a read error is the likely explanation. Because the CDR3's place on the DNA is in doubt, the DNA is left out and the CDR3 is given as listed by TCRdb. This rearrangement joins TRBV2 to TRBJ2-7; the D segment call TRBD2 is taken from the table without a DNA check. The CDR3 has 11 amino acids, counting both end residues. CDR1 and CDR2 from the germline V gene are SNHLY and FYNNEI. CDR3 region: CASRESARGYL.

The chain has TRBV7-6 and TRBJ1-2; D is possibly TRBD1 (5 bases). Germline values: CDR1 SGHVS, CDR2 FNYEAQ. The CDR3 contains 14 residues. With 5 bases removed from V and 5 bases from J, the gap between germline ends came to 15 bases. Here the CDR3 DNA reads TGTGCCAGCAGCCCCGGACACGGACCATATGGCTACACCTTC. It codes for CASSPGHGPYGYTF.

This clone was counted a single time. The V and J genes are TRBV4-3 and TRBJ2-3; D possibly corresponds to TRBD1 (7 bases). Per germline, CDR1 LGHNA and CDR2 YSLEER. The CDR3 contains 19 residues. V lost 1 base to trimming and J lost 4 bases, with 24 bases between them. The CDR3 loop is CASSQGSQGGHLGADTQYF. CDR3 nucleotides: TGCGCCAGCAGCCAAGGGTCCCAGGGGGGCCACCTCGGGGCAGATACGCAGTATTTT.

The gene calls are TRBV7-2 and TRBJ1-5; tentatively, D is TRBD1 (5 bases). This CDR3 is 16 amino acids long. Trimming removed 3 bases at V and 2 bases at J, with 14 bases between. Germline lookup yields CDR1 SGHTA and CDR2 FQGNSA. The CDR3 spells CASSFAGPQGNQPQHF. Written as DNA, the CDR3 is TGTGCCAGCAGCTTTGCGGGGCCTCAGGGCAATCAGCCCCAGCATTTT.

The V gene is TRBV29-1, the J gene TRBJ2-1; 8 bases match TRBD1. The CDR3 consists of 13 residues. J lost 6 bases, V lost 4 bases, and 5 bases had no gene match. Germline assignment: CDR1 SQVTM and CDR2 ANQGSEA. CDR3: CSVGPTGANEQFF. As DNA, the CDR3 is TGCAGCGTTGGACCGACAGGGGCCAATGAGCAGTTCTTC.

The chain uses TRBV18 and TRBJ2-5, with D perhaps TRBD2 (5 bases). The DNA end favors TRBJ2-7, so the J call may be wrong. There are 15 residues in the CDR3. CDR1 and CDR2 from the germline V gene are KGHSH and LQKENI. CDR3 protein: CASSPSGNPSNEQYF. The CDR3 coding sequence is TGTGCCAGCTCACCTTCGGGGAACCCAAGCAACGAGCAGTACTTC.

As DNA, the CDR3 is TGCGCCAGCAGCTTGTCGACTAGCGGGGACCAAGAGACCCAGTACTTC. It encodes CASSLSTSGDQETQYF. The rearrangement joins TRBV5-1 to TRBJ2-5; TRBD2 agrees at 11 bases. Germline assignment: CDR1 SGHRS and CDR2 YFSETQ. The CDR3 is made up of 16 amino acids. V lost 1 base to trimming and J lost 0 bases; unmatched junction nucleotides: 2.

Here the CDR3 reads CASSAGQEGGQPQHF. The DNA of the CDR3 is TGTGCCAGCAGCGCGGGACAGGAGGGGGGCCAGCCCCAGCATTTT. The chain is built from TRBV6-1 and TRBJ1-5, with 8 bases fitting TRBD1. J was trimmed by 7 bases and V by 6 bases; bases with no gene match: 11. The germline V gene has CDR1 MNHNS and CDR2 SASEGT. The CDR3 loop spans 15 amino acids.

The chain combines TRBV7-2 with TRBJ2-1; unclear D gene. Germline V gives CDR1 SGHTA, CDR2 FQGNSA. V lost 0 bases, J lost 5 bases, and 8 bases lay in between. CDR3 length: 14 amino acids. CDR3 bases: TGTGCCAGCAGCTTAGCATCCCTTGACAATGAGCAGTTCTTC. Its translation is CASSLASLDNEQFF.

The chain has TRBV4-1 and TRBJ1-2; D is unresolved. The CDR3 contains 12 residues. CDR1 and CDR2 from the germline V gene are MGHRA and YSYEKL. V was trimmed by 3 bases and J by 6 bases, leaving 8 bases between them. Here the CDR3 DNA reads TGCGCCAGCAGCCAGGGAGGGCATGGCTACACCTTC. Protein: CASSQGGHGYTF.

The chain couples TRBV6-5 to TRBJ1-5, with a weak D call TRBD1 (5 bases). The germline V gene has CDR1 MNHEY and CDR2 SVGAGI. V was shortened by 0 bases and J by 1 base, with 7 bases between the two germline ends. The CDR3 runs to 15 residues. The CDR3 loop is CASSYSRGSNQPQHF. CDR3 DNA: TGTGCCAGCAGTTACTCTCGGGGGAGCAATCAGCCCCAGCATTTT.

This sequence joins TRBV4-1 and TRBJ1-5; tentatively, D is TRBD1 (5 bases). With 0 bases removed from V and 6 bases from J, the gap between germline ends came to 12 bases. Germline V gene sequence: CDR1 MGHRA, CDR2 YSYEKL. CDR3 length: 15 residues. CDR3 in amino acids: CASSQEGGRFQPQHF. The DNA of the CDR3 is TGCGCCAGCAGCCAAGAGGGGGGGAGGTTTCAGCCCCAGCATTTT.

V gene TRBV28 combines with J gene TRBJ1-3, with D possibly matching TRBD1 (6 bases). V lost 4 bases and J 8 bases, leaving 12 bases between the germline ends. This CDR3 is 13 amino acids long. The germline V gene encodes CDR1 MDHEN and CDR2 SYDVKM. CDR3 loop: CASSWGGGDTIYF. The CDR3 nucleotides are TGTGCCAGCAGTTGGGGGGGCGGTGACACCATATATTTT.

The chain recombines TRBV5-4 with TRBJ2-7, with D perhaps matching TRBD2 (5 bases). V was shortened by 7 bases and J by 7 bases, with 18 bases between the two germline ends. This CDR3 is built from 13 residues. The germline CDR1 and CDR2 sequences are SGHNT and YYREEE (reference sequence). The CDR3 sequence is CASGSLRAGEQYF. The CDR3 DNA follows: TGTGCCAGCGGGTCCCTAAGGGCGGGTGAGCAGTACTTC.

The V call is TRBV5-4, the J call TRBJ2-7, with 7 nucleotides matching TRBD1. This CDR3 contains 15 residues. V lost 2 bases, J lost 3 bases, and 8 bases stayed unmatched. Germline CDR1 SGHNT, CDR2 YYREEE (reference sequence). CDR3 residues: CASSLRDRAFYEQYF. As DNA, the CDR3 is TGTGCCAGCAGCTTAAGGGACAGAGCCTTCTACGAGCAGTACTTC.

The chain carries TRBV7-2 and TRBJ2-7; tentative D call: TRBD2 (7 bases). CDR1 is SGHTA and CDR2 is FQGNSA in the germline V gene. Trimming left V 4 bases short and J 4 bases short, with 17 bases between. This CDR3 spans 15 amino acids. This CDR3 reads CASSYVRGGRYEQYF. In DNA, the CDR3 is TGTGCCAGCAGCTACGTAAGGGGGGGCAGGTACGAGCAGTACTTC.

CDR3 coding DNA: TGTGCCAGCAGCCAAGGACTAGCGGGGCTCCAAGAGACCCAGTACTTC. Residues: CASSQGLAGLQETQYF. The chain combines TRBV4-2 with TRBJ2-5; 11 nucleotides align to TRBD2. Germline loops: CDR1 LGHNA, CDR2 YNFKEQ. The CDR3 is 16 amino acids. With V trimmed by 1 base and J by 1 base, 2 bases remained unmatched.

The rearrangement uses TRBV2 and TRBJ2-5, with a weak D call TRBD1 (5 bases). CDR1 SNHLY and CDR2 FYNNEI come from the germline V gene. This CDR3 is 15 amino acids long. V lost 1 base and J 7 bases, leaving 16 bases between the germline ends. CDR3 in amino acids: CASSEGQWEGVTQYF. The CDR3 DNA reads as TGTGCCAGCAGTGAAGGACAGTGGGAAGGGGTGACCCAGTACTTC.

The CDR3 DNA sequence: TGTGCCAGAAATGACGGGAATTCACCCCTCCACTTT. This gives the protein CARNDGNSPLHF. The J gene is TRBJ1-6, the V gene TRBV6-1; D not certain. V dropped 9 bases and J dropped 7 bases, with 10 bases sitting between them. CDR3 length: 12 residues. The V gene's germline CDR1 is MNHNS and CDR2 SASEGT.

The gene calls are TRBV11-2 and TRBJ1-5, with D hard to call. Germline values: CDR1 SGHAT, CDR2 FQNNGV. The CDR3 runs 13 residues. Trimming shortened V by 1 base and J by 5 bases, and 6 bases separated the two germline ends. CDR3 DNA sequence: TGTGCCAGCAGCTTAGTGGCCGATCAGCCCCAGCATTTT. As protein: CASSLVADQPQHF.

The chain employs TRBV19 and TRBJ2-1, with 7 bases that match TRBD2. Unmatched junction bases numbered 8, after V lost 3 bases and J lost 3 bases. CDR1 is LNHDA, CDR2 SQIVND, per germline (reference sequence). The CDR3 consists of 16 residues. In DNA form, the CDR3 reads TGTGCCAGTAGTATGGGTGGCGGGGGATTCTACAATGAGCAGTTCTTC. Translation gives CASSMGGGGFYNEQFF.

The chain couples TRBV7-3 to TRBJ2-5; weak D call: TRBD2 (5 bases). The V end was cut by 5 bases, the J end by 5 bases, with 18 bases between. This CDR3 region has 15 residues. CDR1 and CDR2 from the germline V gene are SGHTA and FQGTGA. The CDR3 reads CASSPDPSGWETQYF. In nucleotides, the CDR3 is TGTGCCAGCAGCCCGGACCCTTCGGGGTGGGAGACCCAGTACTTC. The entire variable domain, with the rest obtained from reference TRBV7-3 and TRBJ2-5, is as follows: GAGVSQTPSNKVTEKGKYVELRCDPISGHTALYWYRQSLGQGPEFLIYFQGTGAADDSGLPNDRFFAVRPEGSVSTLKIQRTERGDSAVYLCASSPDPSGWETQYFGPGTRLLVL.

The chain couples TRBV14 to TRBJ2-7; 12 positions agree with TRBD2. Looked up from germline, CDR1 is SGHDN and CDR2 is FVKESK. V lost 4 bases and J lost 2; bases outside the gene matches: 3. CDR3 length: 15 residues. The CDR3 DNA reads TGTGCCAGCAGCCCCCTAGCGGGAGGGACCTACGAGCAGTACTTC. Residues: CASSPLAGGTYEQYF.

The chain joins TRBV6-6 to TRBJ2-1; 9 bases are shared with TRBD2. J lost 7 bases, V lost 11 bases, and 15 bases had no gene match. CDR1 and CDR2 from the germline V gene are MNHNY and SVGAGI (reference sequence). This CDR3 has 15 amino acids. In DNA form, the CDR3 reads TGTGCCTCACAGGGGAGAGCGGGAGGAGGAAATGAGCAGTTCTTC. Its protein product is CASQGRAGGGNEQFF.

Details on this clone: The same CDR3 also results from other DNA sequences found in this sample. J is TRBJ1-6 and V is TRBV7-2, with 9 bases matching TRBD1. CDR1 and CDR2 from the germline V gene are SGHTA and FQGNSA. The CDR3 sequence is 16 residues long. Trimming cost V 5 bases and J 9 bases; bases outside gene matches: 11. The CDR3 DNA sequence: TGTGCCAGCAGCCTACGAACCGGGACAGGGACTTCACCCCTCCACTTT. This encodes CASSLRTGTGTSPLHF.